The present TCR beta chain was sequenced within a study of shared clonotypes between healthy human individuals. Study as a whole: A couple of women and three men aged 18 to 49 made up the donors. Plates per donor: three CD4 naive, three CD4 memory, two CD8 naive, one CD8 memory.

Sequenced by immunoSEQ multiplex PCR; TCRdb stores in-frame clones only, minus some. The data show around 510,000 clones, with about 96% seen just once and about 0.064% held by the top ten. The CDR3 consists of 16 residues. The V end was cut by 3 bases, the J end by 4 bases, with 18 bases between. Per germline, CDR1 MNHEY and CDR2 SVGAGI. The genes are TRBV6-5 and TRBJ1-1; maybe TRBD1 (6 bases). This receptor was identified in a woman aged 25 to 39 in good health. The material sequenced was naive CD4+ T cells sorted from blood. The subset: CD45RA+ positively selected. The CDR3 DNA reads TGTGCCAGCAGTTATACGGGACACCCGGTCGGCACTGAAGCTTTCTTT. Translating gives CASSYTGHPVGTEAFF.